This T cell receptor (beta chain) came from a study of vaccination effects on CD4 cells after COVID-19. Broader study findings: Small numbers of convalescent patients limited the study. It also lacked early post-infection timepoints. Healthy vaccinees' vaccine-induced clones included only 1 of 255 cross-reacting with common cold coronaviruses. Clones of infection and vaccine origin contracted markedly late after vaccination.

Sequencing used immunoSEQ multiplex PCR; TCRdb keeps in-frame clones, though not all of them. The profile covers over 25,000 clones, with about four fifths appearing a single time and 25% to 30% taken by the ten largest. Antigen-specific CD4+ T cells were expanded with viral peptide pools in the ViraFEST assay before sequencing. Subsequent to a culture period of 10 to 11 days, CD4+ T cells were isolated. Nucleocapsid antibodies stayed negative before and after vaccination, showing no earlier SARS-CoV-2 infection. Cells had half their medium changed to IL-2 medium on days 3 and 7. As for this clone: Its antigen is unknown.

Per the germline V gene, CDR1 is MGHRA and CDR2 is YSYEKL. The CDR3 extends over 14 amino acids. Trimming removed 4 bases at V and 6 bases at J, with 13 bases between. The source of this sequence is a human donor who received a COVID-19 vaccine. Sequences were derived from CD4+ T cells from PBMCs cultured with SARS-CoV-2 spike peptides, sampled before COVID-19 vaccination. The chain uses TRBV4-1 and TRBJ2-1; D possibly corresponds to TRBD1 (5 bases). The CDR3 sequence: CASSRRSQGNEQFF. Here the CDR3 DNA reads TGCGCCAGCAGCCGCCGAAGCCAGGGCAATGAGCAGTTCTTC.